Below are 2 T cell receptor beta chains sequenced from a single sample in a study of shared T cell receptors in the human thymus. Profiling relied on immunoSEQ multiplex PCR, and the TCRdb table lists in-frame clones only, not all of them. The sample has 500,000 to 550,000 clones, 70% to 80% seen once. These data also formed part of another study, on human thymus T cells.

Source material: thymocytes. Every receptor here comes from a boy younger than two with a congenital heart defect.

The rearrangement links TRBV4-2 to TRBJ2-7, with 12 nucleotides matching TRBD1. The CDR3 totals 15 residues. Per germline, CDR1 LGHNA and CDR2 YNFKEQ. The V segment lost 4 bases and the J segment 6 bases; nucleotides outside the gene matches: 7. This chain's CDR3 is CASSPTGTGGGEQYF. The DNA of the CDR3 is TGTGCCAGCAGCCCGACCGGGACAGGGGGCGGCGAGCAGTACTTC.

The chain carries TRBV4-1 and TRBJ2-3; TRBD2 matches 11 bases. This CDR3 is built from 17 residues. The V segment lost 5 bases and the J segment 1 base; nucleotides outside the gene matches: 8. The germline gives CDR1 MGHRA, CDR2 YSYEKL. The CDR3 here is CASSRGLAAPRTDTQYF. The DNA for the CDR3 is TGCGCCAGCAGCAGGGGACTAGCGGCCCCTCGCACAGATACGCAGTATTTT.